One sample yielded the 17 T cell receptor beta chains listed below, sequenced in a study of early stage breast cancer tumors. Here immunoSEQ multiplex PCR was the method, and the copy in TCRdb shows in-frame clones only, minus some. The table shows tens of thousands of clones, with around four fifths occurring only once. Material: blood. Receptor source: a person aged 45-60 years with breast cancer.

CDR3 loop: CASSQDLRGNTIYF. CDR3 DNA: TGTGCCAGCAGCCAAGATCTGAGGGGAAACACCATATATTTT. This chain links TRBV14 with TRBJ1-3; no definite D call. Deletions cut 0 bases from V and 4 bases from J, with 7 bases between. Germline V CDR1 and CDR2: SGHDN, FVKESK. This CDR3 has 14 residues.

The genes are TRBV2 and TRBJ1-1; D is perhaps TRBD1 (6 bases). This CDR3 spans 13 amino acids. Germline V gene data show CDR1 as SNHLY and CDR2 as FYNNEI. Between the trimmed V and J ends, which lost 3 bases and 5 bases, there was a span of 10 bases. In nucleotides, the CDR3 is TGTGCCAGCAGTGAGCAGGGGATGACTGAAGCTTTCTTT. It is translated as CASSEQGMTEAFF.

The J gene is TRBJ2-7, the V gene TRBV29-1, with D possibly being TRBD1 (6 bases). V lost 4 bases to trimming and J lost 5 bases, with 18 bases between them. Germline values: CDR1 SQVTM, CDR2 ANQGSEA. The CDR3 is 14 residues long. CDR3 bases: TGCAGCGTTGGGTATAGTACAGGGCCCGACGAGCAGTACTTC. It is translated as CSVGYSTGPDEQYF.

The chain carries TRBV9 and TRBJ2-2, with D perhaps TRBD1 or TRBD2 (6 bases each). The V end lost 7 bases, the J end lost 6 bases, and 10 bases lay between the germline ends. CDR3 size: 12 residues. Germline CDR1 and CDR2: SGDLS and YYNGEE. The CDR3 region is CASRGPSGELFF. The DNA for the CDR3 is TGTGCCAGCCGGGGGCCCTCCGGGGAGCTGTTTTTT.

This rearrangement joins TRBV4-1 to TRBJ1-6, with 7 bases that match TRBD1. The CDR3 is 14 residues long. Germline V gene lookup returns CDR1 MGHRA and CDR2 YSYEKL. With 7 bases clipped from V and 7 bases from J, the junction kept 7 bases outside the gene matches. Written as DNA, the CDR3 is TGCGCCAGCAACCCAGGGGGTTGGAATTCACCCCTCCACTTT. Its protein is CASNPGGWNSPLHF.

The rearrangement links TRBV18 to TRBJ1-6; possibly TRBD1 for D (5 bases). This CDR3 contains 14 residues. V lost 4 bases, J lost 7 bases, and 11 bases lay in between. CDR1 and CDR2 from the germline V gene are KGHSH and LQKENI. In nucleotides, the CDR3 is TGTGCCAGCTCACTTGCAACAGGCAATTCACCCCTCCACTTT. This codes for CASSLATGNSPLHF.

V gene TRBV28 combines with J gene TRBJ2-1; TRBD2 matches at 12 bases. CDR1 and CDR2 (germline): MDHEN, SYDVKM. Trimming at V came to 4 bases and at J to 2 bases, leaving 6 bases not matched to a gene. The CDR3 runs 17 residues. CDR3 coding DNA: TGTGCCAGCAGTTCCCGGACTAGCGGGGTGGCCTACAATGAGCAGTTCTTC. Protein sequence: CASSSRTSGVAYNEQFF.

V is TRBV11-2 and J is TRBJ2-5; TRBD1 aligns across 8 bases. The CDR3 has 15 residues. The germline V gene has CDR1 SGHAT and CDR2 FQNNGV. With V trimmed by 1 base and J by 2 bases, 3 bases remained unmatched. CDR3 sequence (DNA): TGTGCCAGCAGCTTAGCAGGGGGCCTACAAGAGACCCAGTACTTC. Amino acids: CASSLAGGLQETQYF.

This CDR3 reads CASSGGIAGYTDTQYF. The CDR3 nucleotides read TGTGCCAGCAGTGGGGGAATAGCGGGGTACACAGATACGCAGTATTTT. The chain carries TRBV2 and TRBJ2-3; 8 bases match TRBD2. Germline CDR1 SNHLY, CDR2 FYNNEI. V was clipped by 4 bases and J by 2 bases; unmatched bases: 8. The CDR3 contains 16 residues.

This sequence joins TRBV10-1 and TRBJ1-1; possibly TRBD1 for D (5 bases). Looked up from germline, CDR1 is WNHNN and CDR2 is SYGVQD (reference sequence). V was shortened by 0 bases and J by 0 bases, with 11 bases between the two germline ends. CDR3 length: 16 residues. The CDR3 here is CASSESHRLMNTEAFF. CDR3 nucleotide sequence: TGCGCCAGCAGTGAGTCGCACAGGCTAATGAACACTGAAGCTTTCTTT.

V is TRBV4-3 and J is TRBJ1-2; tentatively, D is TRBD1 (6 bases). Germline CDR1 reads LGHNA; CDR2 reads YSLEER. CDR3 length: 19 amino acids. The ends were cut back, 0 bases at V and 5 bases at J, with 25 bases in the middle. In nucleotides, the CDR3 is TGCGCCAGCAGCCAAGATTTGGGGGCTACGGGGGCCTCATGGTATGGCTACACCTTC. This gives the protein CASSQDLGATGASWYGYTF.

The gene calls are TRBV5-4 and TRBJ2-3, with D possibly matching TRBD2 (5 bases). CDR1 and CDR2 from the germline V gene are SGHNT and YYREEE (reference sequence). Trimming shortened V by 0 bases and J by 4 bases, and 9 bases separated the two germline ends. This CDR3 is 14 amino acids long. Here the CDR3 DNA reads TGTGCCAGCAGCTTGGTCGGGGATGCAGATACGCAGTATTTT. Its protein is CASSLVGDADTQYF.

V gene TRBV7-8 combines with J gene TRBJ1-1; TRBD1 matches at 8 bases. The CDR3 spans 14 residues. Looked up from germline, CDR1 is SGHVS and CDR2 is FQNEAQ. V shed 4 bases and J 3 bases; nucleotides not matched to a gene: 4. Here the CDR3 DNA reads TGTGCCAGCAGCTCCGGACAGGGCCACACTGAAGCTTTCTTT. Its translation: CASSSGQGHTEAFF.

The rearrangement links TRBV19 to TRBJ2-3; D call uncertain. V was clipped by 5 bases and J by 2 bases, with 8 bases between them. The CDR3 loop spans 13 amino acids. Germline CDR1 is LNHDA and CDR2 is SQIVND (reference sequence). CDR3 nucleotides: TGTGCCAGTAGTTTCACTATCACAGATACGCAGTATTTT. Protein product: CASSFTITDTQYF.

The rearrangement links TRBV15 to TRBJ1-4, with 8 positions matching TRBD1. CDR1 and CDR2 (germline): LNHNV, YYDKDF (reference sequence). The CDR3 has 15 residues. V gave up 4 bases and J gave up 7 bases; unmatched junction bases: 8. The CDR3 DNA sequence: TGTGCCACCAGCATTAACGGACAGGGAGGTGAAAAACTGTTTTTT. Its translation is CATSINGQGGEKLFF.

The gene calls are TRBV6-6 and TRBJ2-5, with D perhaps TRBD2 (5 bases). Germline CDR1 and CDR2: MNHNY and SVGAGI (reference sequence). Trimming took off 0 bases at V and 5 bases at J, with 16 bases between the two ends. CDR3 length: 16 amino acids. The CDR3 nucleotides are TGTGCCAGCAGTTACTCGAGGTCGGCACCGGGGGAGACCCAGTACTTC. Translating it yields CASSYSRSAPGETQYF.

The rearrangement links TRBV18 to TRBJ1-5, with 9 bases fitting TRBD1. Trimming took 3 bases from V and 5 from J; bases not matched to a gene: 5. Germline V CDR1 and CDR2: KGHSH, LQKENI. CDR3 length equals 15 residues. The CDR3 bases are TGTGCCAGCTCACCGGAACAGGGGGCGTATCAGCCCCAGCATTTT. Translation: CASSPEQGAYQPQHF.